This T cell receptor (beta chain) was recovered during a study of blood T cell repertoires in COVID-19. Study in general: Samples representing acute and convalescent COVID-19 were sourced from the United States, Italy and Spain.

This CDR3 contains 15 residues. Germline V gene data show CDR1 as LNHNV and CDR2 as YYDKDF (reference sequence). Losses at the gene ends were 1 base for V and 8 bases for J; bases not matched to a gene: 5. Sequencing used immunoSEQ multiplex PCR; TCRdb keeps in-frame clones, though not all of them. This table holds about 240,000 clones, about 80% found once. Sequences were obtained from peripheral blood. The chain employs TRBV15 and TRBJ2-1, with 10 nucleotides matching TRBD2. This sequence originates from a man in his thirties or forties who had recovered from COVID-19. The CDR3 is CATSRAASGGDEQFF. In DNA, the CDR3 is TGTGCCACCAGCAGAGCAGCTAGCGGGGGTGATGAGCAGTTCTTC.